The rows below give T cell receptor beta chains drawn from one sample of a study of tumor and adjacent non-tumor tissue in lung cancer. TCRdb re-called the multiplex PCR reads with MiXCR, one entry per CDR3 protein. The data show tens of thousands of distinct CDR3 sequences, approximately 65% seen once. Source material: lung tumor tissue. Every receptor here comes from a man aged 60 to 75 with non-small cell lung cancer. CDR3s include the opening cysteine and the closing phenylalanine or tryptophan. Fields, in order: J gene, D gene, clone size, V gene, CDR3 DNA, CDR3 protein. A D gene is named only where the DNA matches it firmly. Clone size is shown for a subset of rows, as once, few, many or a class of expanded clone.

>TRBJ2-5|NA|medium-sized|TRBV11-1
TGTGCCAGCAGCTTAGACGGCCCCGAGGAGACCCAGTACTTC
CASSLDGPEETQYF
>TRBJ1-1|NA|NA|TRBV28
TGTGTCTGCAGTTCAGGCGGACAGACACGTGAAGCTTTCTTT
CVCSSGGQTREAFF
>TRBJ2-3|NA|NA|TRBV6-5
TGTGCCAGCAGTTCGTTGGGGGCGGGTATAGATAAGGAGTATTTT
CASSSLGAGIDKEYF
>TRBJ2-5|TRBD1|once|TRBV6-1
TGTGCCAGCACACGGAAGACCGGGACAGGGATTGATGAGACCCAGTACTTC
CASTRKTGTGIDETQYF
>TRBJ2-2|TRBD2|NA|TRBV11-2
TGTGCCAGCAGCTTAGGTACTAGCGGTAACACCGGGGAGCTGTTTTTT
CASSLGTSGNTGELFF
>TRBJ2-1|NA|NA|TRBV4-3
TGCGCCACCAGCCAAGATATGAGAAACAATGAGCAATTCTTC
CATSQDMRNNEQFF
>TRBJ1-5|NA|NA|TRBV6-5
TGTGCCAGCAGTATGGACGGCGGGGGGAATCAGCCCCAGCATTTT
CASSMDGGGNQPQHF
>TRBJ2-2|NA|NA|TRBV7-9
TGTGCCAGCAATTTCACCGGGGAGCTGTTTTTT
CASNFTGELFF
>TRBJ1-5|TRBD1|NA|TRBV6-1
TGTGCTAGCAGTGAACAGGGGGTCAATCAGCCCCAGCATTTT
CASSEQGVNQPQHF
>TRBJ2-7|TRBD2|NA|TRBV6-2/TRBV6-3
TGTGCCAGCAGCCGAAGCCCTAGCGGGTGGACCAACGAGCAGTACTTC
CASSRSPSGWTNEQYF
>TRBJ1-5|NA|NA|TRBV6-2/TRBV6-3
TGTGCCAGCAACTCCGACAGCCTTTATCAGCACCAGCATTTT
CASNSDSLYQHQHF
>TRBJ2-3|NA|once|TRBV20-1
TGCAGTGCTAGTTGGGACCTTGCTAGCACAGATACGCAGTATTTT
CSASWDLASTDTQYF
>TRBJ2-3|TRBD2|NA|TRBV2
TGTACCAGCGGTGAACTAGCGTCAGGGACAGATACGCAGTATTTT
CTSGELASGTDTQYF
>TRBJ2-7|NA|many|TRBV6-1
TGTGCCAGCAGTGATGGCAGGGAGCAGTACTTC
CASSDGREQYF
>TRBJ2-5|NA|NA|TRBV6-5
TGTGCCAGCAGTTACTCGGAGGGGGGGCGGGAGACCCAGTACTTC
CASSYSEGGRETQYF
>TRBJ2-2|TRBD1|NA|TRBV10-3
TGTACCACAGGGACAGGGAGGGGGACCTGGGAGCTGTTTTTT
CTTGTGRGTWELFF
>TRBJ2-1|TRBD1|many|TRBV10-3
TGTGCCATCAGTGACCGGACAGGGAGGAATGAGCAGTTCTTC
CAISDRTGRNEQFF
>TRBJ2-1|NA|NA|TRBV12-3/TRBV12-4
TGTACCAGCAGCCTGGACAGCAATGAGCACTTCTTC
CTSSLDSNEHFF
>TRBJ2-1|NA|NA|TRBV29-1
TGCAACGTTGGTCGAATGGACAATGAGCAGTTCTTC
CNVGRMDNEQFF
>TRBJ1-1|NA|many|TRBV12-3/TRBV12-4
TGTGCCAGCAGTTTAGCTGGAGAGAACACTGAAGCTTTCTTT
CASSLAGENTEAFF
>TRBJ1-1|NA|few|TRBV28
TGTGCCAGCAAGGAGGGGGTGGTCACTGAAGCTCTCTTT
CASKEGVVTEALF
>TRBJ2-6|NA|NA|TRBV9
TGTGCCAGCAGCGACCGGGGCCCCATATCTGGGGCCAACGTCCTGACTTTC
CASSDRGPISGANVLTF
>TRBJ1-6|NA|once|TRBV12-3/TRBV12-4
TGTGCCAGAAGCACCAGCCTGAGCTCCTATAATTCACCCCTCCACTTT
CARSTSLSSYNSPLHF
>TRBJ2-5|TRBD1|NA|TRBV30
TGTGCCTGGAGTGGAGGACAGGGGGCTTATGAGACCCAGTACTTC
CAWSGGQGAYETQYF
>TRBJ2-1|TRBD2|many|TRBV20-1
TGCAGTGCTAGTCCTACGGAGCGGGAGTTGGGCAATGAGCAGTTCTTC
CSASPTERELGNEQFF
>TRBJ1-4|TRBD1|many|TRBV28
TGTGCCAGCAGATTAACCCTACAGGGGGCGATTGAAAAACTGTTTTTT
CASRLTLQGAIEKLFF
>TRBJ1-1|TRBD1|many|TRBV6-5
TGTGCCAGCAGTTTCAGGGGGCTGAACACTGAAGCTTTCTTT
CASSFRGLNTEAFF
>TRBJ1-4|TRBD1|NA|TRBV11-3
TGTGTCAGCAGTCTGAGGACAGGGGGCGTAAAACTGTTTTTT
CVSSLRTGGVKLFF
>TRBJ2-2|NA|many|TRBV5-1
TGCGCCAGCAGCTTAAAACTCGCGAACACCGGGGAGCTGTTTTTT
CASSLKLANTGELFF
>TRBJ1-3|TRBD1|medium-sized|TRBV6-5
TGTGCCAGCAGTTCCGGGACAGGGGGCCGAAACACCATATATTTT
CASSSGTGGRNTIYF
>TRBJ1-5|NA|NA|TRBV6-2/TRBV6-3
TGTGCCAGCCGACAGGCTTATCAGCCCCAGCATTTT
CASRQAYQPQHF
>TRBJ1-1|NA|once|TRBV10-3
TGTGCCATCAGTGAGTCGGGGACGTATGGTGAAGCTTTCTTT
CAISESGTYGEAFF
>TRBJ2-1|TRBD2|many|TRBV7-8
TGTGCCAGCAGCTTTTCCCACCCATGGGCTAGCGGGGGCAACAATGAGCAGTTCTTC
CASSFSHPWASGGNNEQFF
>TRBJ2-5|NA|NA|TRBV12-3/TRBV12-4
TGTGCCAGCAGTTCCCCATTGACAGGAGGAGAGACCCAGCACTTC
CASSSPLTGGETQHF
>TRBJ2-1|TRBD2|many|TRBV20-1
TGCAGTGCTAGGGGGGTTAGCGGGAGTGAGCAGTTCTTC
CSARGVSGSEQFF
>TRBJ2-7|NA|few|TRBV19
TGTGCCAGTAGTTTGGCCTCCACCTACGAGCAGTACTTC
CASSLASTYEQYF
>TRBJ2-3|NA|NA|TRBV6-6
TGTGCCAGCAGTTACGGGGAGGACAGTTTCAACACAGATAGGCAGTACTTT
CASSYGEDSFNTDRQYF
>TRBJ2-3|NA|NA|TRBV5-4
TGTGCCAGCAGCAGTGGGGGCGGGGGCCGGGATACGCAGTATTTT
CASSSGGGGRDTQYF
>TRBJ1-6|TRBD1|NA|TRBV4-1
TGCACAAGCAGTCCCGGGACAGCCTCAAAAGGCCTCCACTTT
CTSSPGTASKGLHF
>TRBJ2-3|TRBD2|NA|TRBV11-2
TGTGCCAGCAGCTTATTTGCCGCGACTAGCGGGATGAGGGTCACAGATACGCAGTATTTT
CASSLFAATSGMRVTDTQYF
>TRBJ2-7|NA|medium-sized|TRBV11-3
TGTGCCAGCAGCAAAGGAAAAGGTTACGAGCAGTACTTC
CASSKGKGYEQYF
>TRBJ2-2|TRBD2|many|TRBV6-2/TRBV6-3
TGTGCCAGCAGTCTAGCGGAAACGCCCCCCCCCGGGGAGCTGTTTTTT
CASSLAETPPPGELFF
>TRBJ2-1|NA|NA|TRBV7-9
TGTGCCAGCAGCTTACCGTCTTACGATGAGCGGTTCTTC
CASSLPSYDERFF
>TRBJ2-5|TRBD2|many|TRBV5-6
TGTGCCAGCAGCCTCGGACTAGTCAAGAGGGATGAGACCCAGTACTTC
CASSLGLVKRDETQYF
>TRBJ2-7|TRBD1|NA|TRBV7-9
TGTGCCAGCAGCTCACCCGGGACAGGGTTAACCTACGAGCAGTACTTC
CASSSPGTGLTYEQYF
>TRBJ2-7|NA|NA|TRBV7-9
TGTGCCAGCAGACCGGAGTGGGTGTCCTATGAGCAGTACTTC
CASRPEWVSYEQYF
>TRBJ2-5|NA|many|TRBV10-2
TGCGCCAGCAATCAACAGGGAGACCAAGAGACCCAGTACTTC
CASNQQGDQETQYF
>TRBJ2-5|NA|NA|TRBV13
TGCGCCAGCTGCCTCTTTACGACACGGGAGACCCAGTACTTC
CASCLFTTRETQYF
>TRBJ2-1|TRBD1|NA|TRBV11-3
TGTGACAGCAGTCCGCGAGGGGACAGGGCCAATGAGCAGCTCTTC
CDSSPRGDRANEQLF
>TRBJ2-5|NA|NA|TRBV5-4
TGTGCCATCACCATGAGGGGGGGCCAAGAGACCCAGTACTTC
CAITMRGGQETQYF
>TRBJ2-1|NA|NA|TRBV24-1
TGTGCCACCAGTGATTCCGGGAGTTACAATGAGCAGTTCTTC
CATSDSGSYNEQFF
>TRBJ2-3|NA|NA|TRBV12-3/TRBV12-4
TGTGCCAGCAGGGACCCGGGACTGGGCCTCGCAGGTACGCAGTATTTT
CASRDPGLGLAGTQYF
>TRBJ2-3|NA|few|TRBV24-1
TGTGCCACCAGTGGGGACGAAGCAGATACGCAGTATTTT
CATSGDEADTQYF
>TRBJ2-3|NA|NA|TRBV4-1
TGCGCCAGCAGCGTTATGGAGGGAGCAGGTACAGATACGCAGTATTTT
CASSVMEGAGTDTQYF